Shown below are 31 T cell receptor beta chains from a single sample sequenced in a study of spatial heterogeneity in lung cancer (dated by TCRdb to about 2019). What the work shows at the level of the full study, not this receptor alone: The tumor nonsynonymous mutation count correlated with the number of expanded alpha and beta TCRs within the tumor.

The sample's time point, from its label and the paper: sample taken at primary tumor resection. Their specific antigens are unknown. The library was generated by 5' RACE. For sequencing, a NextSeq 500 was employed. Starting from the raw public reads, TCRdb applied fastp trimming at Q25, assembled clones with MiXCR and retained in-frame beta chains. Rows merge per CDR3 protein into single entries with the most common DNA and genes. Present in this sample are 5,500 to 8,500 distinct CDR3 sequences, approximately 14% of which were seen just once. The ten largest clones represent around 8% of the sample. Material: lung tumor tissue, obtained at surgery. These receptors came from a male donor with early-stage non-small cell lung cancer.

This clonotype was counted many times. This beta chain came through as a stray read in a library set up for alpha chains, and its size says little. The chain recombines TRBV18 with TRBJ2-1, with 9 bases matching TRBD2. V lost 3 bases and J lost 8; bases outside the gene matches: 11. The CDR3 covers 16 residues. Germline loops: CDR1 KGHSH, CDR2 LQKENI. The CDR3 bases are TGTGCCAGCTCACCGCCCGGGACTAGCTTTCTCTATGAGCAGTTCTTC. Its protein product is CASSPPGTSFLYEQFF.

This clonotype qualifies as medium-sized (0.01 to 0.1%). For a library built for alpha chains, this beta chain is a stray read; little rests on its size. The genes are TRBV28 and TRBJ2-6; 8 bases match TRBD1. From germline, CDR1 is MDHEN and CDR2 SYDVKM. This CDR3 comprises 15 residues. The V segment lost 5 bases and the J segment 3 bases; nucleotides outside the gene matches: 3. DNA of the CDR3: TGTGCCAGCAGTCTCACAGGGGGTGGGGCCAACGTCCTGACTTTC. Amino acids: CASSLTGGGANVLTF.

Many counts were recorded for this clonotype. The library was prepared for alpha chains; this beta chain is a stray read, so its frequency means little. This chain links TRBV20-1 with TRBJ1-2, with 9 bases lining up with TRBD1. CDR3 size: 15 residues. With 6 bases clipped from V and 5 bases from J, the junction kept 13 bases outside the gene matches. The germline V gene has CDR1 DFQATT and CDR2 SNEGSKA (reference sequence). The CDR3 here is CSASNPGQGYYGYTF. In nucleotides, the CDR3 is TGCAGTGCGTCGAACCCGGGACAGGGTTATTATGGCTACACCTTC.

This clonotype occurred many times. This beta chain is a stray sequence in a library constructed for alpha chains; its clone size is not meaningful. The rearrangement joins TRBV20-1 to TRBJ1-2; D gene uncertain. The germline gives CDR1 DFQATT, CDR2 SNEGSKA (reference sequence). This CDR3 region has 10 residues. The ends were cut back, 2 bases at V and 7 bases at J, with 5 bases in the middle. CDR3 bases: TGCAGTGCTAGAAATGTTGGCTACACCTTC. As protein: CSARNVGYTF.

Within the sample, this clonotype is medium-sized. The library was built for alpha chains, so this beta chain is an off-target read and its size means little. The chain is built from TRBV4-1 and TRBJ2-7; D not certain. The CDR3 totals 12 residues. V shed 4 bases and J shed 4 bases, with 8 bases lying between them. Germline V gene data show CDR1 as MGHRA and CDR2 as YSYEKL. The DNA of the CDR3 is TGCGCCAGCAGCCCCGACGAATACGAGCAGTACTTC. Amino acid sequence: CASSPDEYEQYF.

This clonotype was picked up many times. The library was built for alpha chains, so this beta chain is an off-target read and its size means little. The chain links TRBV7-9 to TRBJ1-1; unclear D gene. There are 14 residues in the CDR3. Germline-derived CDR1 and CDR2 are SEHNR and FQNEAQ (reference sequence). V lost 4 bases to trimming and J lost 1 base, with 10 bases between them. The CDR3 region has the DNA TGTGCCAGCAGCTCGGGCAGAAGGAACACTGAAGCTTTCTTT. It codes for CASSSGRRNTEAFF.

This clonotype showed up many times. This beta chain appears as a stray read in a library generated for alpha chains; its size is not informative. This sequence joins TRBV4-2 and TRBJ2-6; tentative D call: TRBD1 (5 bases). This CDR3 is built from 20 residues. Germline V CDR1 and CDR2: LGHNA, YNFKEQ. Trimming took 0 bases from V and 0 from J, leaving 18 bases between them. The CDR3, as DNA: TGTGCCAGCAGCCAAGAACCGGTGCAGGGCTTTGCCTCTGGGGCCAACGTCCTGACTTTC. The encoded protein is CASSQEPVQGFASGANVLTF.

With regard to this clonotype: Because this beta chain is a stray read in a library intended to capture alpha chains, its abundance should not be given much weight. The chain is built from TRBV7-8 and TRBJ2-3; TRBD2 aligns across 10 bases. This CDR3 has 17 amino acids. Germline trimming cut 2 bases from V and 0 bases from J; bases unmatched to any gene: 5. Germline CDR1 reads SGHVS; CDR2 reads FQNEAQ. The CDR3 spells CASSLYILAGSTDTQYF. CDR3 DNA sequence: TGTGCCAGCAGCTTATACATACTAGCGGGAAGCACAGATACGCAGTATTTT.

This clonotype is labeled medium-sized (0.01 to 0.1%). This beta chain is off target for a library built for alpha chains, so its abundance means little. The chain has TRBV5-1 and TRBJ1-2; 7 nucleotides match TRBD1. Germline loops: CDR1 SGHRS, CDR2 YFSETQ. The CDR3 has 14 residues. V dropped 3 bases and J dropped 2; count of bases not matched to a gene: 4. CDR3 protein: CASSWGQNNYGYTF. In DNA, the CDR3 is TGCGCCAGCAGCTGGGGACAGAACAACTATGGCTACACCTTC.

This clonotype is medium-sized (0.01 to 0.1%) by share. Since it is a stray read in a library aimed at alpha chains, this beta chain has a size that is not meaningful. The chain uses TRBV10-3 and TRBJ2-1; 10 bases match TRBD2. Germline V gives CDR1 ENHRY, CDR2 SYGVKD. J gave up 8 bases and V 0 bases, and 4 bases lay outside the gene matches. The CDR3 spans 15 residues. This CDR3 reads CAISESTSGIYEQFF. The CDR3, as DNA: TGTGCCATCAGTGAGTCCACTAGCGGGATCTATGAGCAGTTCTTC.

This clonotype was seen more than once but under ten times. This beta chain represents an off-target read in a library built for alpha chains; its size is of limited meaning. The chain employs TRBV30 and TRBJ2-5; D call uncertain. With 1 base removed from V and 5 bases from J, the gap between germline ends came to 14 bases. From germline, CDR1 is GTSNPN and CDR2 SVGIG (reference sequence). The CDR3 is made up of 14 amino acids. CDR3 residues: CAWSDLGFRETQYF. The CDR3 DNA follows: TGTGCCTGGAGTGACTTGGGCTTCCGCGAGACCCAGTACTTC.

This clonotype occurred many times. This beta chain turned up in a library designed for alpha chains; as an off-target read, its abundance says little. The chain has TRBV5-1 and TRBJ2-3; perhaps TRBD2 as D (6 bases). Trimming removed 0 bases from V and 0 bases from J, with 11 bases in between. Germline CDR1 SGHRS, CDR2 YFSETQ. The CDR3 has 16 residues. CDR3 loop: CASSLEWGRSTDTQYF. The CDR3 DNA reads as TGCGCCAGCAGCTTGGAGTGGGGGAGGAGCACAGATACGCAGTATTTT.

By its share, this clonotype is medium-sized (0.01 to 0.1%). Little can be read into the size of this beta chain, an off-target read in a library designed for alpha chains. CDR3: CASSLQGYGEQFF. CDR3 in DNA: TGTGCCAGCAGCCTTCAGGGTTACGGTGAGCAGTTCTTC. V gene TRBV14 combines with J gene TRBJ2-1; TRBD1 might be the D (5 bases). The CDR3 spans 13 residues. Per the germline V gene, CDR1 is SGHDN and CDR2 is FVKESK. V was clipped by 4 bases and J by 9 bases, with 13 bases between them.

This clonotype ranks as medium-sized. This beta chain slipped into a library made for alpha chains as a stray read, so its size is not meaningful. The chain employs TRBV28 and TRBJ1-1, with D perhaps TRBD1 (5 bases). V gave up 4 bases and J gave up 1 base, with 10 bases separating them. CDR3 length equals 14 residues. From germline, CDR1 is MDHEN and CDR2 SYDVKM. CDR3 bases: TGTGCCAGCAGTTCTGGGACCCCGAACACTGAAGCTTTCTTT. Amino acid sequence: CASSSGTPNTEAFF.

In its sample, this clonotype is medium-sized (0.01 to 0.1%). Because the library targeted alpha chains, this beta chain is an off-target read whose size means little. The chain is built from TRBV28 and TRBJ1-5; D may be TRBD1 (6 bases). The CDR3 consists of 15 residues. Germline loops: CDR1 MDHEN, CDR2 SYDVKM. Trimming pared 0 bases from V and 3 bases from J, leaving 9 bases between. The CDR3 loop reads CASSLWRGNNQPQHF. The CDR3, as DNA: TGTGCCAGCAGTTTATGGAGGGGGAACAATCAGCCCCAGCATTTT.

This clonotype qualifies as medium-sized. The library was built for alpha chains, so this beta chain is an off-target read and its size means little. V gene TRBV7-3 combines with J gene TRBJ2-3, with 7 bases that match TRBD1. The V gene end was trimmed by 5 bases and the J gene end by 0 bases; junction bases not matched to a gene: 5. Looked up from germline, CDR1 is SGHTA and CDR2 is FQGTGA. The CDR3 runs to 15 residues. The CDR3 sequence is CASSPQGVSTDTQYF. CDR3 bases: TGTGCCAGCAGCCCTCAGGGGGTTAGCACAGATACGCAGTATTTT. Together with reference TRBV7-3 and TRBJ2-3, the CDR3 gives the full variable domain: GAGVSQTPSNKVTEKGKYVELRCDPISGHTALYWYRQSLGQGPEFLIYFQGTGAADDSGLPNDRFFAVRPEGSVSTLKIQRTERGDSAVYLCASSPQGVSTDTQYFGPGTRLTVL.

This clonotype was counted many times. Within a library made for alpha chains, this beta chain is off target, and its count is uninformative. The chain recombines TRBV27 with TRBJ2-7; D might be TRBD1 or TRBD2, each matching 5 bases. The CDR3 is 12 residues long. CDR1 is MNHEY, CDR2 SMNVEV, per germline (reference sequence). The V end was cut by 2 bases, the J end by 3 bases, with 5 bases between. The CDR3 sequence is CASSLGGYEQYF. CDR3 DNA: TGTGCCAGCAGTTTAGGGGGCTACGAGCAGTACTTC.

This clonotype is judged medium-sized. Because the library targeted alpha chains, this beta chain is an off-target read whose size means little. This chain connects TRBV15 to TRBJ2-7; 9 bases align to TRBD1. CDR3 length: 14 amino acids. The V gene end was trimmed by 3 bases and the J gene end by 7 bases; junction bases not matched to a gene: 7. Germline CDR1 LNHNV, CDR2 YYDKDF (reference sequence). The CDR3 region is CATSRDRGVGEQYV. CDR3 coding DNA: TGTGCCACCAGCAGGGACAGGGGAGTGGGAGAGCAGTACGTC.

In its sample, this clonotype is medium-sized. This beta chain lies outside the target of a library built for alpha chains; its clone size means little. The V call is TRBV10-3, the J call TRBJ1-4, with 7 nucleotides matching TRBD1. CDR3 length: 15 residues. The trim removed 5 bases at V and 3 bases at J, leaving 6 bases unmatched. The germline gives CDR1 ENHRY, CDR2 SYGVKD. The CDR3 DNA is TGTGCCATCAGTCCCTCGGGACAGCCTAATGAAAAACTGTTTTTT. The encoded protein is CAISPSGQPNEKLFF.

This clonotype counts as medium-sized. Since the library was made to target alpha chains, this beta chain is a stray read and its abundance is not meaningful. This sequence joins TRBV14 and TRBJ1-1; D remains unclear. The germline gives CDR1 SGHDN, CDR2 FVKESK. This CDR3 is 12 amino acids long. Trimming cost V 2 bases and J 7 bases, with 8 bases left between them. CDR3 loop: CASSQRLGEAFF. The DNA for the CDR3 is TGTGCCAGCAGCCAAAGGCTCGGTGAAGCTTTCTTT.

By sample fraction, this clonotype is large. This beta chain came through as a stray read in a library set up for alpha chains, and its size says little. The gene calls are TRBV11-2 and TRBJ2-1; D is undetermined. Looked up from germline, CDR1 is SGHAT and CDR2 is FQNNGV. V gave up 3 bases and J gave up 4 bases, with 10 bases separating them. This CDR3 is built from 14 residues. The CDR3 protein is CASSFRQIYNEQFF. The CDR3 region has the DNA TGTGCCAGCAGCTTCCGACAAATATACAATGAGCAGTTCTTC.

This clonotype is labeled medium-sized. This beta chain is an unintended read in a library built for alpha chains; its size means little. The genes are TRBV5-1 and TRBJ1-2; unclear D gene. With 0 bases removed from V and 8 bases from J, the gap between germline ends came to 14 bases. This CDR3 is built from 14 residues. Germline CDR1 is SGHRS and CDR2 is YFSETQ. The CDR3 reads CASSLEGGLQGYTF. CDR3 nucleotide sequence: TGCGCCAGCAGCTTGGAAGGTGGCTTACAAGGCTACACCTTC.

Ten or more counts support this clonotype. For a library built for alpha chains, this beta chain is a stray read; little rests on its size. V usage is TRBV5-1 and J usage is TRBJ2-1, with D possibly being TRBD1 (7 bases). The CDR3 spans 15 residues. V lost 1 base and J 5 bases, leaving 13 bases between the germline ends. The germline gives CDR1 SGHRS, CDR2 YFSETQ. The CDR3 nucleotides are TGCGCCAGCAGCTTGAGGCAGGGGGGAAACAATGAGCAGTTCTTC. This codes for CASSLRQGGNNEQFF.

This clonotype was counted ten times or more. This beta chain came through as a stray read in a library set up for alpha chains, and its size says little. The J gene is TRBJ2-3, the V gene TRBV12-3 or TRBV12-4, with D perhaps TRBD2 (5 bases). This CDR3 comprises 15 residues. V gave up 8 bases and J gave up 1 base, with 16 bases separating them. CDR3: CASGFRGSGTDTQYF. In DNA, the CDR3 is TGTGCCAGCGGGTTTCGCGGGTCTGGCACAGATACGCAGTATTTT.

This clonotype was seen many times. The library was built for alpha chains, so this beta chain is an off-target read and its size means little. The rearrangement joins TRBV10-3 to TRBJ2-2; D is perhaps TRBD1 (6 bases). CDR3 length: 12 residues. The germline V gene has CDR1 ENHRY and CDR2 SYGVKD. V lost 5 bases to trimming and J lost 7 bases, with 8 bases between them. The CDR3 DNA reads TGTGCCATCAGTCGACAGGTCGGGGAGCTGTTTTTT. This sequence encodes CAISRQVGELFF.

Sample share makes this clonotype medium-sized. Within a library made for alpha chains, this beta chain is off target, and its count is uninformative. The J gene is TRBJ2-4, the V gene TRBV11-2; 9 nucleotides align to TRBD2. Trimming cost V 5 bases and J 0 bases; bases outside gene matches: 11. Germline V gives CDR1 SGHAT, CDR2 FQNNGV. The CDR3 consists of 18 residues. The CDR3 nucleotides read TGTGCCAGCAGCCCTCGGACTAGCGCCCTTGTAGCCAAAAACATTCAGTACTTC. This encodes CASSPRTSALVAKNIQYF.

With respect to this clonotype: This beta chain turned up in a library designed for alpha chains; as an off-target read, its abundance says little. V gene TRBV20-1 combines with J gene TRBJ2-3; TRBD2 might be the D (5 bases). Germline V lookup: CDR1 DFQATT, CDR2 SNEGSKA (reference sequence). The length of the CDR3 is 14 residues. V shed 1 base and J shed 2 bases, with 10 bases lying between them. The CDR3 is CSARAGLATDTQYF. DNA for the CDR3: TGCAGTGCTAGAGCCGGGCTAGCCACAGATACGCAGTATTTT.

Many counts were recorded for this clonotype. The library was designed around alpha chains, so this beta chain is a stray read whose abundance carries little weight. The chain uses TRBV5-1 and TRBJ2-2; D uncertain. Deletions cut 6 bases from V and 1 base from J, with 7 bases between. In germline, CDR1 is SGHRS, CDR2 YFSETQ. The CDR3 is 13 amino acids. The CDR3 region is CASTPGNTGELFF. For the CDR3, the DNA is TGCGCCAGCACCCCGGGGAACACCGGGGAGCTGTTTTTT.

By proportion, this clonotype is medium-sized. This beta chain is an off-target read within a library intended for alpha chains, so its frequency means little. V is TRBV12-3 or TRBV12-4 and J is TRBJ1-1; D gene uncertain. This CDR3 is 13 amino acids long. V was cut by 6 bases and J by 3 bases, with 11 bases left in between. The CDR3 reads CASSFDPYTEAFF. CDR3 DNA: TGTGCCAGCAGCTTTGACCCCTACACTGAAGCTTTCTTT.

As for this clonotype: This beta chain appears as a stray read in a library generated for alpha chains; its size is not informative. This sequence joins TRBV15 and TRBJ2-4; D is uncertain. The CDR3 length is 15 residues. The germline V gene encodes CDR1 LNHNV and CDR2 YYDKDF (reference sequence). V dropped 3 bases and J dropped 0 bases, with 9 bases sitting between them. The CDR3 nucleotides are TGTGCCACCAGCAGTCCGTCCTTAGCCAAAAACATTCAGTACTTC. Its protein is CATSSPSLAKNIQYF.

This clonotype was found many times. This beta chain lies outside the target of a library built for alpha chains; its clone size means little. The chain employs TRBV27 and TRBJ1-5; D is undetermined. CDR3 size: 13 residues. Germline V gene sequence: CDR1 MNHEY, CDR2 SMNVEV (reference sequence). V was shortened by 2 bases and J by 4 bases, with 6 bases between the two germline ends. The CDR3 bases are TGTGCCAGCAGTTTACAGGATAATCAGCCCCAGCATTTT. This encodes CASSLQDNQPQHF.